The TCR beta chain described here comes from a study of shared clonotypes between healthy human individuals. Background on the study: Donors consisted of two women and a few men between 18 and 49.

Looked up from germline, CDR1 is SQVTM and CDR2 is ANQGSEA. The CDR3 length is 13 residues. The V gene end was trimmed by 7 bases and the J gene end by 10 bases; junction bases not matched to a gene: 7. Nashville, Tennessee was home to all donors, who were Caucasian adults. This was a deep-level run. Assay: immunoSEQ multiplex PCR; the TCRdb copy retains only in-frame clones and omits some. The sample includes fewer than 600,000 clones, around 74% seen only once; the top ten take 10% to 15%. This receptor was taken from a woman aged 40 to 49 in good health. Some clones in this sample may be carry-over from other donors' samples. The rearrangement links TRBV29-1 to TRBJ2-1; 13 positions agree with TRBD2. Sequences were obtained from PBMCs. CDR3 sequence reads: CSGRTSGSREQFF. The CDR3, as DNA: TGCAGCGGCAGGACTAGCGGGAGTCGCGAGCAGTTCTTC.